This entry lists 9 T cell receptor beta chains sequenced from one sample in a study of vaccination effects on CD4 cells after COVID-19. What these receptors recognize is not known. After expansion with viral peptide pools in the ViraFEST assay, antigen-specific CD4+ T cells were sequenced. Isolation of CD4+ T cells took place after ten to eleven days of culture. Two-dose vaccination with either BNT162b2 or mRNA-1273 was given to the participants. This table comes from immunoSEQ multiplex PCR, and its TCRdb copy is limited to in-frame clones, with some not included. Here the sample spans roughly 24,000 clones, more than 60% being singletons. The source material was CD4+ T cells from PBMCs cultured with HCoV-NL63 spike peptides, sampled after COVID-19 vaccination. These receptors all stem from a human donor who received a COVID-19 vaccine.

The rearrangement joins TRBV10-3 to TRBJ2-3; 7 bases match TRBD1. The germline CDR1 and CDR2 sequences are ENHRY and SYGVKD. Trimming removed 5 bases from V and 4 bases from J; junction bases left unmatched: 6. The CDR3 length is 14 residues. CDR3 sequence reads: CAISSYDRADTQYF. CDR3 DNA: TGTGCCATCAGTTCCTACGACAGGGCAGATACGCAGTATTTT.

The sample holds a few counts of this clone. This chain joins TRBV7-2 and TRBJ2-7; 9 bases line up with TRBD2. Germline CDR1 and CDR2: SGHTA and FQGNSA. V was clipped by 5 bases and J by 6 bases; unmatched bases: 11. The CDR3 contains 15 residues. As DNA, the CDR3 is TGTGCCAGCAGCGTGGCTAGCGGGAACCGACCCGAGCAGTACTTC. It encodes CASSVASGNRPEQYF.

The chain uses TRBV6-1 and TRBJ1-5; TRBD1 agrees at 7 bases. The J segment lost 1 base and the V segment lost 1 base, leaving 7 bases of the junction unmatched. Germline-derived CDR1 and CDR2 are MNHNS and SASEGT. The CDR3 spans 17 residues. The CDR3 nucleotides are TGTGCCAGCAGTGAAGGCAGGGGGGTGAGAAGCAATCAGCCCCAGCATTTT. Its translation is CASSEGRGVRSNQPQHF.

The CDR3 coding sequence is TGTGCCAGTAGTATCGGGAGGAGCTCCTACGAGCAGTACTTC. Its translation is CASSIGRSSYEQYF. The gene calls are TRBV19 and TRBJ2-7; 7 bases fit TRBD2. With 3 bases clipped from V and 0 bases from J, the junction kept 2 bases outside the gene matches. Germline V gene lookup returns CDR1 LNHDA and CDR2 SQIVND (reference sequence). The CDR3 extends over 14 amino acids.

The chain links TRBV9 to TRBJ1-3, with TRBD1 matching over 7 bases. Germline V gene data show CDR1 as SGDLS and CDR2 as YYNGEE. This CDR3 comprises 14 residues. V dropped 3 bases and J dropped 6; count of bases not matched to a gene: 6. The CDR3 spells CASSESGTENTIYF. Here the CDR3 DNA reads TGTGCCAGCAGCGAATCCGGGACAGAAAACACCATATATTTT.

This chain connects TRBV3-1 (or the pseudogene TRBV3-2) to TRBJ1-2, with a weak D call TRBD1 (6 bases). V was pared by 4 bases and J by 8 bases, with 17 bases between. The germline CDR1 and CDR2 sequences are LGHDT and YNNKEL (reference sequence). This CDR3 has 14 amino acids. This CDR3 is CASSRGTQGQGYTF. CDR3 bases: TGTGCCAGCAGCCGTGGGACCCAGGGGCAGGGCTACACCTTC.

This rearrangement joins TRBV2 to TRBJ2-4, with TRBD2 as a possible D gene (6 bases). The V end lost 7 bases, the J end lost 7 bases, and 23 bases lay between the germline ends. Per germline, CDR1 SNHLY and CDR2 FYNNEI. This CDR3 has 16 amino acids. CDR3 residues: CASIASRSMEGNIQYF. In DNA, the CDR3 is TGTGCCAGCATCGCTTCGAGGTCCATGGAGGGGAACATTCAGTACTTC.

In DNA form, the CDR3 reads TGTGCCAGCAGCCAACCCTTGCTAGGGGGCGCCGACTATGGCTACACCTTC. It specifies CASSQPLLGGADYGYTF. The V and J genes are TRBV3-1 (or the pseudogene TRBV3-2) and TRBJ1-2, with 7 bases matching TRBD1. The germline CDR1 and CDR2 sequences are LGHDT and YNNKEL (reference sequence). The CDR3 contains 17 residues. The junction had 12 bases not matched to a gene; V was cut back by 2 bases and J by 3 bases.

The chain employs TRBV5-6 and TRBJ1-2; no clear D. The CDR3 runs 16 residues. Trimming removed 0 bases at V and 4 bases at J, with 16 bases between. Germline V gene data show CDR1 as SGHDT and CDR2 as YYEEEE. CDR3 protein: CASSLGEGARSYGYTF. The CDR3, as DNA: TGTGCCAGCAGCTTGGGTGAGGGCGCCCGGAGCTATGGCTACACCTTC.